This T cell receptor beta chain stems from a study of blood T cell repertoires in COVID-19. Study background: Sites across the United States, Italy and Spain contributed samples from acute and convalescent COVID-19. PBMCs, B-cell-depleted T cells, or T cells were the source of the cDNA or gDNA that made up the material.

Germline V gene sequence: CDR1 SQVTM, CDR2 ANQGSEA. Trimming shortened V by 4 bases and J by 6 bases, and 6 bases separated the two germline ends. The CDR3 consists of 10 residues. In the original processing: Scientists estimated how many nucleated cells there were by amplifying reference gene primers. Some clones are missing from TCRdb's copy, which holds only in-frame ones; the method was immunoSEQ multiplex PCR. The V and J calls and clone size are taken from that table; D and trimming were inferred from the DNA. The sample contains 110,000 or so clones, about 89% of which appear only once. The rearrangement links TRBV29-1 to TRBJ1-1; D remains ambiguous. This TCR derives from a human donor with acute or convalescent COVID-19. The donor label of this sample is uncertain. Sequenced: peripheral blood. Here the CDR3 DNA reads TGCAGCGTTGGGGCAGCTGAAGCTTTCTTT. This encodes CSVGAAEAFF.